A selection of T cell receptor beta chains follows, all from one sample in a study of OX40 agonist ivuxolimab in advanced cancers. Using immunoSEQ multiplex PCR, the repertoire was profiled, and TCRdb retains in-frame clones only, with some absent. The sample contains about 70,000 clones, approximately 89% of which appear only once. The sample was CD4+ or CD8+ T cells sorted from blood, taken in a trial of the OX40 agonist ivuxolimab. These receptors were collected from an adult with an advanced solid tumor such as melanoma, head and neck, liver or kidney cancer. Both conserved end residues are part of each CDR3. A D gene is named only where the DNA matches it firmly. Rows may omit the clone size; those that give it use once, few, many or a size class.

d_call: -; clone_size: -; j_call: TRBJ1-1; v_call: TRBV2; cdr3_nt: TGTGCCAGCACCGAGGACGTTGAAGCTTTCTTT; cdr3_aa: CASTEDVEAFF
d_call: TRBD1; clone_size: -; j_call: TRBJ1-2; v_call: TRBV6-1; cdr3_nt: TGTGCCAGCAGTAACCCGGGACAGCCCTATGGCTACACCTTC; cdr3_aa: CASSNPGQPYGYTF
d_call: -; clone_size: -; j_call: TRBJ2-5; v_call: TRBV5-4; cdr3_nt: TGTGCCAGCAGCTTGGACAGGGTTCCAGAGACCCAGTACTTC; cdr3_aa: CASSLDRVPETQYF
d_call: TRBD2; clone_size: -; j_call: TRBJ2-3; v_call: TRBV10-1; cdr3_nt: TGCGCCAGCAGTGAGTCTCGAGCGGGGGGGCGGGATACGCAGTATTTT; cdr3_aa: CASSESRAGGRDTQYF
d_call: -; clone_size: -; j_call: TRBJ2-2; v_call: TRBV29-1; cdr3_nt: TGCAGCGTTGGAGGGAACACCGGGGAGCTGTTTTTT; cdr3_aa: CSVGGNTGELFF
d_call: TRBD1; clone_size: -; j_call: TRBJ1-2; v_call: TRBV18; cdr3_nt: TGTGCCAGCTCACCATTCGTGAAAGGGACAGGGGGCGTGGACTATGGCTACACCTTC; cdr3_aa: CASSPFVKGTGGVDYGYTF
d_call: TRBD1; clone_size: -; j_call: TRBJ1-4; v_call: TRBV11-1; cdr3_nt: TGTGCCAGCAGCCCGGATGACAGGGCGGGGGAAAAACTGTTTTTT; cdr3_aa: CASSPDDRAGEKLFF
d_call: -; clone_size: -; j_call: TRBJ2-7; v_call: TRBV19; cdr3_nt: TGTGCCAGTAGTCCGCGGACGGATGCTAAGGAGCAGTACTTC; cdr3_aa: CASSPRTDAKEQYF
d_call: TRBD2; clone_size: -; j_call: TRBJ2-3; v_call: TRBV2; cdr3_nt: TGTGCCACCCCGGGGGGGACTAGCGGTGCCACAGATACGCAGTATTTT; cdr3_aa: CATPGGTSGATDTQYF
d_call: -; clone_size: once; j_call: TRBJ2-3; v_call: TRBV7-2; cdr3_nt: TGTGCCAGCAGCTTAATTAGGCTGGATACGCAGTATTTT; cdr3_aa: CASSLIRLDTQYF
d_call: TRBD1; clone_size: -; j_call: TRBJ2-7; v_call: TRBV5-1; cdr3_nt: TGCGCCAGCAGCTCCTTGGGGGGGACAGGGTCGGGCTCCTACGAGCAGTACTTC; cdr3_aa: CASSSLGGTGSGSYEQYF
d_call: TRBD1; clone_size: -; j_call: TRBJ1-5; v_call: TRBV5-1; cdr3_nt: TGCGCCAGCAGCTTGGGGGACAGCCTCAATCAGCCCCAGCATTTT; cdr3_aa: CASSLGDSLNQPQHF
d_call: -; clone_size: -; j_call: TRBJ1-6; v_call: TRBV30; cdr3_nt: TGTGCTGTGAATCTTAAACCTAATTCACCCCTCCACTTT; cdr3_aa: CAVNLKPNSPLHF
d_call: -; clone_size: -; j_call: TRBJ2-7; v_call: TRBV7-9; cdr3_nt: TGTGCCAGCAGCCCCCCCGGCCCTACCTACGAGCAGTACTTC; cdr3_aa: CASSPPGPTYEQYF
d_call: -; clone_size: -; j_call: TRBJ2-3; v_call: TRBV27; cdr3_nt: TGTGCCAGCAGTTTAGGCGCGGGGGCGACAGATACGCAGTATTTT; cdr3_aa: CASSLGAGATDTQYF
d_call: -; clone_size: -; j_call: TRBJ2-7; v_call: TRBV5-8; cdr3_nt: TGTGCCAGCAGCTTGGGGGACACAACCTACGAGCAGTACTTC; cdr3_aa: CASSLGDTTYEQYF
d_call: -; clone_size: -; j_call: TRBJ1-4; v_call: TRBV6-1; cdr3_nt: TGTGCCAGCAGTGAAATCCGGGCGTGGAGGGGAGATGAAAAACTGTTTTTT; cdr3_aa: CASSEIRAWRGDEKLFF
d_call: -; clone_size: -; j_call: TRBJ1-1; v_call: TRBV5-1; cdr3_nt: TGCGCCAGCAGCACGGGACGCCCGGAGGGTGAAGCTTTCTTT; cdr3_aa: CASSTGRPEGEAFF
d_call: -; clone_size: -; j_call: TRBJ2-6; v_call: TRBV29-1; cdr3_nt: TGCAGCGTTGAAACCCGATTTACGTCTGGGGCCAACGTCCTGACTTTC; cdr3_aa: CSVETRFTSGANVLTF
d_call: -; clone_size: -; j_call: TRBJ1-6; v_call: TRBV19; cdr3_nt: TGTGCCAGTAGTATTGGAGAACAGAATATTCTTTCACCCCTCCACTTT; cdr3_aa: CASSIGEQNILSPLHF
d_call: TRBD2; clone_size: -; j_call: TRBJ2-5; v_call: TRBV7-8; cdr3_nt: TGTGCCAGCAGCCTACTAGCGGGGGAGACCCAGTACTTC; cdr3_aa: CASSLLAGETQYF
d_call: TRBD1; clone_size: -; j_call: TRBJ1-2; v_call: TRBV20-1; cdr3_nt: TGCAGTGCTGTGGACAGGAACCGCTACACCTTC; cdr3_aa: CSAVDRNRYTF
d_call: -; clone_size: once; j_call: TRBJ2-3; v_call: TRBV19; cdr3_nt: TGTGCCAGTAGTCCCAGGGTAGGGGCCATTGGAGATACGCAGTATTTT; cdr3_aa: CASSPRVGAIGDTQYF
d_call: -; clone_size: -; j_call: TRBJ2-7; v_call: TRBV6-7; cdr3_nt: TGTGCCAGCAGTTACTCGACAACTGGAGGTTTTGTCGAGCAGTACTTC; cdr3_aa: CASSYSTTGGFVEQYF
d_call: -; clone_size: -; j_call: TRBJ2-3; v_call: TRBV5-4; cdr3_nt: TGTGCCAGCAGCTTGGCGGGGGCGTACACAGATACGCAGTATTTT; cdr3_aa: CASSLAGAYTDTQYF
d_call: -; clone_size: -; j_call: TRBJ1-6; v_call: TRBV7-9; cdr3_nt: TGTGCCAGCAGCTTAGAACTGGGTCGTAATTCACCCCTCCACTTT; cdr3_aa: CASSLELGRNSPLHF
d_call: -; clone_size: -; j_call: TRBJ2-2; v_call: TRBV6-6; cdr3_nt: TGTGCCAGCAGTTACGAGGGAACGCGCACCGGGGAGCTGTTTTTT; cdr3_aa: CASSYEGTRTGELFF
d_call: -; clone_size: -; j_call: TRBJ2-5; v_call: TRBV19; cdr3_nt: TGTGCCAGCTCCCGCGGGAAGTACCAAGAGACCCAGTACTTC; cdr3_aa: CASSRGKYQETQYF
d_call: -; clone_size: -; j_call: TRBJ2-7; v_call: TRBV7-2; cdr3_nt: TGTGCCAGCAGCTTAGCGGCCGGACAGCGTTACGAGCAGTACTTC; cdr3_aa: CASSLAAGQRYEQYF
d_call: TRBD2; clone_size: -; j_call: TRBJ2-3; v_call: TRBV4-1; cdr3_nt: TGCGCCAGCAGCCCTGGGGCTAGCGGGGGGGATACGCAGTATTTT; cdr3_aa: CASSPGASGGDTQYF
d_call: TRBD1; clone_size: once; j_call: TRBJ1-5; v_call: TRBV10-3; cdr3_nt: TGTGCCATCAGTGAGGGGGACAGGCCCTTGGGACCCCAGCATTTT; cdr3_aa: CAISEGDRPLGPQHF
d_call: -; clone_size: -; j_call: TRBJ1-5; v_call: TRBV2; cdr3_nt: TGTGCCAGCAGTGAAGGGAGCACAATCAATCAGCCCCAGCATTTT; cdr3_aa: CASSEGSTINQPQHF
d_call: -; clone_size: -; j_call: TRBJ2-1; v_call: TRBV15; cdr3_nt: TGTGCCACCAGCAGGAGGACTAATCAGGAGCAGTTCTTC; cdr3_aa: CATSRRTNQEQFF
d_call: TRBD2; clone_size: -; j_call: TRBJ2-3; v_call: TRBV13; cdr3_nt: TGTGCCAGCAGCACCAGCGGGGGGTCGGATACGCAGTATTTT; cdr3_aa: CASSTSGGSDTQYF
d_call: -; clone_size: -; j_call: TRBJ2-4; v_call: TRBV11-2; cdr3_nt: TGTGCCAGCAGCTTAGGTGGGGGGCGTAGAAACATTCAGTACTTC; cdr3_aa: CASSLGGGRRNIQYF
d_call: -; clone_size: -; j_call: TRBJ2-2; v_call: TRBV2; cdr3_nt: TGTGCCAGCAGTAATACCGGGGAGCTGTTTTTT; cdr3_aa: CASSNTGELFF
d_call: -; clone_size: -; j_call: TRBJ2-7; v_call: TRBV10-3; cdr3_nt: TGTGCCATCAGTGAGTACGAGGACAGTGATCCGTACTTC; cdr3_aa: CAISEYEDSDPYF
d_call: TRBD1; clone_size: -; j_call: TRBJ1-4; v_call: TRBV7-9; cdr3_nt: TGTGCCAGCAGCCCAGGGGGCGATAATGAAAAACTGTTTTTT; cdr3_aa: CASSPGGDNEKLFF
d_call: -; clone_size: once; j_call: TRBJ1-6; v_call: TRBV7-2; cdr3_nt: TGTGCCAGCAGCTTAGGATATTCAGGGCTTCGGGTTAATTCACCCCTCCACTTT; cdr3_aa: CASSLGYSGLRVNSPLHF
d_call: -; clone_size: -; j_call: TRBJ1-2; v_call: TRBV7-9; cdr3_nt: TGTGCCAGCACTTCCTCGGGGAAGAACTATGGCTACACCTTC; cdr3_aa: CASTSSGKNYGYTF
d_call: TRBD2; clone_size: -; j_call: TRBJ2-7; v_call: TRBV6-1; cdr3_nt: TGTGCCAGCAGGGGAGGGGATTACGAGCAGTACTTC; cdr3_aa: CASRGGDYEQYF